This TCR beta chain was sequenced for a study of T-cell reconstitution after alpha-beta-depleted transplantation in children. General observations from the study: Several patients had high TCRbeta diversity at day 60; it came from surviving recipient T cells and thymic progenitors. Counts and diversity of T cells one year after transplant came mostly from newly produced T cells. Several hundred graft clones that had expanded were reportedly the source of alpha-beta T cells about two months after transplant.

For TCRbeta, the library was prepared with unique molecular identifiers. TCRdb analysed the PCR reads with MiXCR anew, one entry per CDR3 protein. The sample lists almost 600,000 distinct CDR3 sequences; roughly 30% were seen once. Trimming cost V 5 bases and J 2 bases; bases outside gene matches: 8. The germline V gene encodes CDR1 GTSNPN and CDR2 SVGIG (reference sequence). This CDR3 contains 16 residues. This clonotype has a handful of counts. No antigen is known for it. J is TRBJ2-2 and V is TRBV30, with TRBD2 matching over 10 bases. The clonotype originates from a boy under two years old with Wiskott-Aldrich syndrome, due to receive a stem cell transplant. The specimen comprised PBMCs, sampled before TCRalphabeta/CD19-depleted stem cell transplant. The CDR3 here is CAWQSSGRRNTGELFF. The CDR3 bases are TGTGCCTGGCAATCTAGCGGGAGACGAAACACCGGGGAGCTGTTTTTT.